These T cell receptor beta chains were read from a single sample in a study of cytomegalovirus exposure and HLA in healthy donors. Repertoires were generated with immunoSEQ multiplex PCR, while TCRdb's copy carries only in-frame clones and drops some. The table has about 160,000 clones, 60% to 80% seen once. The sequenced sample consisted of PBMCs. Receptor source: a young man in good health and CMV-seropositive. Each CDR3 is given with its conserved first and last residue. D genes are given only for firm matches. Size tells how often a clone was seen (once, few, many) or the class of an expanded clone, and some rows leave it out.

clone_size j_call v_call d_call cdr3_aa cdr3_nt
NA TRBJ1-2 TRBV5-6 TRBD1 CASSADRGRGYTF TGTGCCAGCAGCGCCGACAGGGGACGTGGCTACACCTTC
NA TRBJ2-5 TRBV11-2 NA CASSLGTGYQETQYF TGTGCCAGCAGCTTAGGCACAGGGTACCAAGAGACCCAGTACTTC
NA TRBJ2-1 TRBV6-4 NA CASSDSTLTEHEQFF TGTGCCAGCAGTGACTCAACCCTGACAGAGCATGAGCAGTTCTTC
NA TRBJ2-7 TRBV10-3 NA CAISDGGRTYEQYF TGTGCCATCAGTGACGGCGGGCGGACCTACGAGCAGTACTTC
NA TRBJ1-5 TRBV7-2 NA CASSADRNQPQHF TGTGCCAGCAGCGCCGACAGAAATCAGCCCCAGCATTTT
NA TRBJ2-3 TRBV27 TRBD2 CASSLKGLAGASTDTQYF TGTGCCAGCAGTTTAAAGGGACTAGCGGGGGCTAGCACAGATACGCAGTATTTT
NA TRBJ2-4 TRBV28 TRBD2 CASSLYTSGGAMGIQYF TGTGCCAGCAGTTTATACACTAGCGGGGGGGCGATGGGCATTCAGTACTTC
NA TRBJ2-1 TRBV7-3 TRBD2 CASSSKLAGGFDEQFF TGTGCCAGCAGCTCGAAACTAGCGGGGGGCTTTGATGAGCAGTTCTTC
NA TRBJ1-2 TRBV15 TRBD1 CATSRERTGGYTF TGTGCCACCAGCAGAGAGAGGACAGGTGGCTACACCTTC
NA TRBJ1-3 TRBV5-1 TRBD1 CASSTSGTDDSGNTIYF TGCGCCAGCAGCACCTCCGGGACAGACGACTCTGGAAACACCATATATTTT
few TRBJ1-2 TRBV5-1 TRBD1 CASSLGTGRYGYTF TGCGCCAGCAGCTTAGGGACAGGACGCTATGGCTACACCTTC
NA TRBJ2-5 TRBV5-6 TRBD2 CASSLGFSGGAQETQYF TGTGCCAGCAGCTTGGGTTTTAGCGGGGGGGCCCAAGAGACCCAGTACTTC
NA TRBJ1-1 TRBV28 NA CASSSEQMNTEAFF TGTGCCAGCAGTTCGGAACAGATGAACACTGAAGCTTTCTTT
NA TRBJ1-6 TRBV27 NA CASSLGFLHNSPLHF TGTGCCAGCAGTTTAGGCTTCCTTCATAATTCACCCCTCCACTTT
NA TRBJ2-3 TRBV6-1 NA CASSAYLIADTQYF TGTGCCAGCAGTGCCTACCTGATCGCAGATACGCAGTATTTT
once TRBJ2-7 TRBV7-9 NA CASSPGQNAYEQYF TGTGCCAGCAGCCCCGGACAGAACGCCTACGAGCAGTACTTC
few TRBJ2-3 TRBV7-9 TRBD2 CASSPPTSGGAGDTQYF TGTGCCAGCAGCCCACCGACTAGCGGGGGGGCCGGAGATACGCAGTATTTT
NA TRBJ2-7 TRBV5-4 TRBD1 CASSLTGTGDYEQYF TGTGCCAGCAGCCTAACCGGGACAGGGGACTACGAGCAGTACTTC
few TRBJ2-7 TRBV27 TRBD1 CASSRDREESEQYF TGTGCCAGCAGTAGGGACAGGGAAGAGAGCGAGCAGTACTTC
NA TRBJ2-2 TRBV30 TRBD1 CAWRERDRDSAGELFF TGTGCCTGGAGGGAACGGGACAGGGATTCGGCCGGGGAGCTGTTTTTT
few TRBJ2-3 TRBV11-3 TRBD1 CASSPRDRADTQYF TGTGCCAGCAGCCCCCGAGACAGGGCAGATACGCAGTATTTT
NA TRBJ1-2 TRBV9 NA CASSFRLGGAGYTF TGTGCCAGCAGCTTTAGGTTGGGGGGGGCTGGCTACACCTTC
NA TRBJ2-5 TRBV15 NA CATSRPDRQQETQYF TGTGCCACCAGCAGACCGGACAGACAACAAGAGACCCAGTACTTC
NA TRBJ2-1 TRBV15 TRBD1 CATSRDRDLREQFF TGTGCCACCAGCCGGGACAGGGACCTCAGGGAGCAGTTCTTC
NA TRBJ2-7 TRBV6-1 NA CASSEPCYEQYF TGTGCCAGCAGTGAACCGTGCTACGAGCAGTACTTC
few TRBJ1-6 TRBV30 NA CAWSRRSSYNSPLHF TGTGCCTGGAGTCGACGGAGCTCCTATAATTCACCCCTCCACTTT
NA TRBJ2-3 TRBV7-9 NA CASSSLTPGANTDTQYF TGTGCCAGCAGCTCACTAACCCCAGGGGCAAATACAGATACGCAGTATTTT
NA TRBJ2-7 TRBV7-9 TRBD1 CASSSQGREQYF TGTGCCAGCAGCTCACAGGGGCGAGAGCAGTACTTC
NA TRBJ1-1 TRBV29-1 NA CTLGGGMNTEAFF TGCACCCTAGGGGGGGGGATGAACACTGAAGCTTTCTTT
few TRBJ2-1 TRBV5-1 TRBD1 CASSRDRSGYNEQFF TGCGCCAGCAGCAGGGACAGGTCGGGATACAATGAGCAGTTCTTC
NA TRBJ1-4 TRBV5-1 TRBD1 CASSLEGQGAAKLFF TGCGCCAGCAGCTTGGAGGGACAGGGGGCCGCCAAACTGTTTTTT
once TRBJ1-4 TRBV29-1 TRBD1 CSVSDRGTNEKLFF TGCAGCGTGTCGGACAGGGGAACTAATGAAAAACTGTTTTTT
NA TRBJ1-2 TRBV28 TRBD1 CASNTGQGSYGYTF TGTGCCAGCAACACTGGACAGGGGAGTTATGGCTACACCTTC
NA TRBJ2-7 TRBV5-1 TRBD2 CASSSHRGELGYEQYF TGCGCCAGCAGCTCCCACCGGGGGGAATTAGGGTACGAGCAGTACTTC
NA TRBJ1-2 TRBV5-1 TRBD1 CASSPQPGQGNYGYTF TGCGCCAGCAGCCCCCAACCGGGACAGGGGAACTATGGCTACACCTTC
NA TRBJ2-3 TRBV5-1 NA CASSVTGDTQYF TGCGCCAGCAGCGTCACCGGGGATACGCAGTATTTT
NA TRBJ2-7 TRBV7-6 TRBD1 CASSLSGTGVYEQYF TGTGCCAGCAGCTTATCGGGGACAGGAGTCTACGAGCAGTACTTC
NA TRBJ1-4 TRBV25-1 NA CASSESRGYNEKLFF TGTGCCAGCAGTGAAAGTCGGGGATATAATGAAAAACTGTTTTTT
NA TRBJ2-5 TRBV19 TRBD2 CASSGQGLAGGVQETQYF TGTGCCAGTAGTGGCCAGGGACTAGCGGGGGGGGTCCAAGAGACCCAGTACTTC
NA TRBJ1-1 TRBV20-1 NA CSVNRFTEAFF TGCAGTGTCAACAGGTTCACTGAAGCTTTCTTT
once TRBJ2-5 TRBV10-3 NA CAISPDRPQETQYF TGTGCCATCAGTCCGGACAGACCCCAAGAGACCCAGTACTTC
NA TRBJ2-3 TRBV27 NA CASSRGLADTQYF TGTGCCAGCAGTCGAGGACTGGCGGATACGCAGTATTTT
NA TRBJ1-4 TRBV18 NA CASSPGQGEKLFF TGTGCCAGCTCACCGGGCCAGGGTGAAAAACTGTTTTTT
NA TRBJ1-5 TRBV27 NA CASSPRLGNQPQHF TGTGCCAGCAGTCCCCGGTTGGGCAATCAGCCCCAGCATTTT
NA TRBJ2-1 TRBV5-6 TRBD1 CASSRPDRVGNEQFF TGTGCCAGCAGCCGTCCGGACAGGGTAGGCAATGAGCAGTTCTTC
NA TRBJ2-7 TRBV15 TRBD1 CATSRGSGQGTYEQYF TGTGCCACCAGCAGAGGGTCGGGACAGGGTACCTACGAGCAGTACTTC
NA TRBJ2-1 TRBV30 TRBD1 CAWSYTGAGEQFF TGTGCCTGGAGTTATACAGGGGCGGGTGAGCAGTTCTTC
NA TRBJ2-7 TRBV28 TRBD1 CASSLGQSYEQYF TGTGCCAGCAGTTTGGGACAGTCCTACGAGCAGTACTTC
NA TRBJ2-1 TRBV28 NA CASSLMGTRQFF TGTGCCAGCAGTTTAATGGGGACTCGGCAGTTCTTC
few TRBJ1-1 TRBV6-5 NA CASRSTDMNTEAFF TGTGCCAGCAGATCGACAGACATGAACACTGAAGCTTTCTTT
NA TRBJ1-1 TRBV5-4 NA CASREDTEAFF TGTGCCAGTAGGGAGGACACTGAAGCTTTCTTT
NA TRBJ2-7 TRBV2 TRBD1 CASSALAGTVYEQYF TGTGCCAGCAGTGCGCTAGCTGGGACAGTCTACGAGCAGTACTTC
NA TRBJ1-2 TRBV6-4 TRBD1 CASSAQGNDYGYTF TGTGCCAGCAGTGCACAGGGGAACGACTATGGCTACACCTTC
once TRBJ1-1 TRBV19 NA CASSIVPGNTEAFF TGTGCCAGTAGTATAGTCCCAGGGAACACTGAAGCTTTCTTT
once TRBJ2-7 TRBV5-4 TRBD1 CASSFHNDRVCF TGTGCCAGCAGCTTTCATAACGACAGGGTGTGCTTC
NA TRBJ1-1 TRBV30 TRBD1 CAWSGQGAPEAFF TGTGCCTGGAGTGGTCAGGGGGCCCCTGAAGCTTTCTTT